This T cell receptor beta chain was obtained from a study of cytomegalovirus exposure and HLA in healthy donors (dated by TCRdb to about 2017). Context from the whole study: An earlier analysis of some 550 of the donors reported 276 Gb of sequence data and more than 90 million unique TCR beta sequences from about 200 million T cells. A later analysis re-analyzed previously published TCR beta repertoires from 500 to 700 donors and added high-resolution HLA genotyping to study TCR occurrence patterns. HLA typing covered class I and class II loci at four-digit resolution. The aim of the study was to test whether cataloging public T cell receptors could identify signatures of past pathogen exposure. On average, around 240,000 unique TCR beta nucleotide sequences were sequenced per donor among a few hundred genotyped donors of the cohort, with 15% to 20% of those sequences being non-productive. Genome-wide SNP genotypes for about 55% of the 666 donors were used in a later genetic analysis, which treated that subset as a discovery cohort. The number of donors typed differed by locus, with 629-630 for A, B, C, DRB1 and DQB1, around 500 for DQA1, 600 to 610 for DPA1, and approximately 470 for DPB1. About 320 gigabases of sequencing data and roughly 90 million unique TCR sequences were included in an early release covering several hundred HLA-typed donors. Roughly 5 DR-DQ haplotypes were treated as single units for association and clustering because of strong linkage in the cohort. To predict cytomegalovirus infection status, the study combined high-throughput TCR immunosequencing, statistical association of individual TCRs with disease status, and machine learning. All discovery cohort repertoires had been generated on a single sequencing platform. Of the roughly 390 genotyped donors, 80% to 90% were placed in the genetic ancestry cluster associated with self-reported Caucasian donors. A separate validation cohort of approximately 130 different subjects was used in addition to the roughly 670-subject first cohort. An earlier analysis of several hundred of the donors applied high-throughput TCR beta sequencing to assess whether each TCR beta V gene segment acted as functional or pseudogenic. In the later analysis, no new phenotypic data were used to find candidate immune exposures; instead, reliance was placed on TCR beta sequences and their occurrence across donors. Donor age, sex, ethnicity and CMV serostatus were collected together with the repertoire data. Using immunosequencing, the study profiled T cell repertoires from about 610 subjects and related those repertoires to cytomegalovirus serostatus. General conclusions and limits of the study: A cluster of highly shared sequence variants was judged likely to be a technical artifact of the sequencing pipeline. A later analysis found that TCR association rates varied across HLA loci, with DRB1 alleles showing the most associated TCRs and HLA-C alleles the fewest. CMV serostatus was the only immune exposure information available for the cohort. A further reported finding was that TCR beta sequences accurately predicted the HLA-A and HLA-B alleles for most subjects in the first cohort. Because counts were too low, roughly 18 rarely observed V segments, including chromosome 9 orphons, were left out of the earlier analysis of 587 of the donors. The classifier was reported to diagnose cytomegalovirus status with high specificity and sensitivity in both the original cohort and the validation cohort. In a later analysis, several top co-occurrence clusters were reported to appear linked to parvovirus B19, influenza, CMV and Epstein-Barr virus. Correlated functional status among segregating V segments might be attributable to linkage disequilibrium, but an unknown experimental factor could not be ruled out. HLA typing was unavailable for some donors at each locus, so association tests used only the typed subset. The authors suggested that the approach could potentially be generalized to other disease states and immunological phenotypes. Strong co-occurrence of HLA alleles, especially DR and DQ, made assigning TCR associations to individual alleles difficult. In a later genetic analysis, a missense DCLRE1C variant was associated with V-gene and J-gene trimming of TCR beta chains, and the association was replicated in an independent cohort. Most TCR sequences were observed very rarely across donors, whereas some public TCRs were present in many individuals. A total of 164 TCR beta chains were listed by the study as associated with cytomegalovirus. Presence/absence analyses assumed roughly uniform sequencing depth across donors, an assumption that may not hold. In a later analysis, HLA-associated TCR beta chains were found to be more clonally expanded and to have lower generation probabilities than equally common non-associated chains. According to a later genetic analysis, donors in an Asian-associated ancestry cluster had fewer N-insertions in productive TCRs than the approximately 700-donor mean. This cohort had only TCR beta chains sequenced, and the lack of alpha or paired-chain data limited which features could be detected. Because the 87-base-pair reads could not distinguish some IMGT-functional V segments, including TRBV6-2 and TRBV6-3, those segments were excluded. An earlier analysis of approximately 600 of the donors showed that most TCR beta V segments appeared in productive rearrangements either about 87% or about 30% of the time, which broadly matched IMGT annotations. Specific HLA alleles were associated with 15,000 to 20,000 TCR beta sequences at a false discovery rate of 0.05 in a later analysis. In vitro tests confirmed that a few of the cytomegalovirus-associated TCR beta chains recognize cytomegalovirus antigens. A later analysis found that most CMV-associated TCR beta chains appeared HLA-restricted, with HLA associations seemingly driven largely by CMV exposure.

Libraries were made using the immunoSEQ multiplex PCR assay. For the multiplex PCR, a mixture combining 60 forward primers for TCR Vbeta segments and 13 reverse primers for TCR Jbeta segments was used. Amplification of the CDR3 region of rearranged TCR beta genes was performed with a multiplex PCR assay on genomic DNA. The Illumina HiSeq System was used to sequence the amplified TCR beta libraries as 87-base-pair reads. In the source study's methods: A later analysis counted approximately 76 million unique TCR beta chains across the 640 or so repertoires, and some 12 million of these chains were shared by at least two donors. A nearest-neighbor algorithm error-corrected the raw reads and collapsed the reads into unique sequences, merging closely related sequences to remove PCR and sequencing errors. CDR3 sequences were aligned to IMGT reference sequences to assign V, D and J gene segments. For a sequence to be retained, a match of at least six nucleotides to both a V gene segment and a J gene segment was required. A rearrangement counted as productive if the CDR3 had no stop codons and remained in frame with V and J, and every other rearrangement counted as non-productive. CDR3 was defined by IMGT convention, running from the second conserved V-encoded cysteine to the conserved J-encoded phenylalanine. The earlier analysis of fewer than 750 of the donors excluded sequences that lacked an unambiguous match to a single V gene segment. In an earlier analysis of approximately 610 of the donors, V segments were called functional above 56.7% productive rearrangements and were called segregating when the between-donor standard deviation exceeded 5%. A statistical classification framework was built to diagnose cytomegalovirus status from the catalog of TCR beta chain sequences. In a later analysis, V and J genes were assigned by comparing TCR nucleotide sequences against IMGT/GENE-DB human TR gene sequences. In a later analysis, CDR3 sequences and most-parsimonious VDJ recombination scenarios were assigned using the TCRdist pipeline. A later analysis defined each TCR beta chain by its CDR3 amino acid sequence plus V-gene family, and excluded reads lacking a unique V-gene family. As a way to deal with suspected cross-contamination and a sequencing artifact, a later analysis dropped more than 500 nucleotide sequences that were highly shared and had low generation probability. In a later analysis, a clonal expansion index for each public chain was calculated from normalized within-repertoire ranks of inferred template counts. In a later analysis, generation probabilities were computed using a VDJ recombination model fitted to out-of-frame rearrangements, and the results were checked against IGoR. A later analysis scored TCR-TCR, TCR-HLA and TCR-CMV co-occurrence with hypergeometric tests, applying a repertoire-size bias correction to TCR pairs. To estimate false discovery rates, a later analysis permuted the HLA or CMV assignments 20 times. A later analysis grouped co-occurring TCRs with DBSCAN, adding TCRdist sequence similarity when clustering within HLA-allele-positive subsets. Repertoires with fewer than 30,000 or more than 120,000 public chains, plus five repertoires with anomalous nucleotide sharing, were excluded from co-occurrence clustering. The immuneACCESS repertoire file appears here via TCRdb, limited to in-frame rearrangements. These files lack a portion of the clones; in checked studies, under half of the deficit traces to unresolved V genes, and the cause of the others is not known. V and J calls and clone size are those listed in that table; D and trimming were worked out from the DNA. This sample is represented by about 160,000 clones; roughly 80% of them were singletons. Around 6.7% of the sample is taken by the ten largest.

As for this clone: Its antigen is unknown. Qualities for individual bases were not recorded, and no much larger clone is one base off.

The cohort comprised some 700 healthy bone marrow donors. Cohort members were all nominally healthy when sampled, although unrecorded immune exposures were likely present. The donor was CMV seropositive and was included in the group of 290 or so seropositive cohort members. A peripheral blood sample was provided by each donor, and peripheral blood mononuclear cells were used for TCR beta sequencing. Genomic DNA was extracted from the blood cell samples with the Qiagen DNeasy Blood Extraction Kit. At the junction V is shortened by 0 bases and J by 11 bases, with 14 bases in between. The CDR3 numbers 13 residues from cysteine through phenylalanine. Of all the DNA, just the CDR3 is kept, 39 bases in frame from base 1. CDR1 SGHKS and CDR2 YYEKEE were looked up in the germline V gene (reference sequence).

The clonotype originates from a woman in her twenties or thirties in good health and CMV-seropositive. The sample consisted of PBMCs. The chain links TRBV5-5 with TRBJ1-1; the D segment could be TRBD1, given 5 matching bases. The encoded CDR3 is CASSLGAGSGAFF. At the DNA level, the sequence is TGTGCCAGCAGCTTGGGTGCGGGGTCAGGGGCTTTCTTT.